This TCR beta chain was retrieved from a study of cytomegalovirus exposure and HLA in healthy donors (dated by TCRdb to about 2017). Regarding the complete study: An earlier analysis of some 550 of the donors reported about 290 Gb of sequence data and around 120 million unique TCR beta sequences from around 200 million T cells. Among the approximately 400 genotyped donors, about 83% belonged to the genetic ancestry cluster associated with self-reported Caucasian donors. To decide whether each TCR beta V gene segment behaved as functional or pseudogenic, an earlier analysis of nearly 600 of the donors relied on high-throughput TCR beta sequencing. Four or five DR-DQ haplotypes were handled as single units for association and clustering because linkage in the cohort was strong. Among around 400 genotyped donors of the cohort, an average of roughly 230,000 unique TCR beta nucleotide sequences was sequenced per donor, of which about 20% were non-productive. A separate validation cohort of some 130 different subjects was used in addition to the roughly 640-subject first cohort. In a later genetic analysis, genome-wide SNP genotypes for about 55% of the roughly 700 donors were used, and that subset was treated as a discovery cohort. About 280 gigabases of sequencing data and tens of millions of unique TCR sequences were included in an early release covering over 600 HLA-typed donors. Rather than using new phenotypic data, the later analysis identified candidate immune exposures from TCR beta sequences and from how often those sequences occurred across donors. In a later analysis, previously published TCR beta repertoires from 550 to 700 donors were re-analyzed and high-resolution HLA genotyping was added so that TCR occurrence patterns could be studied. Both class I and class II loci were covered by HLA typing, at four-digit resolution. To predict cytomegalovirus infection status, the study brought together high-throughput TCR immunosequencing, statistical association of individual TCRs with disease status, and machine learning. Typing coverage differed by locus: A, B, C, DRB1 and DQB1 were typed in roughly 620-640 donors, DQA1 in about 510, DPA1 in 600 to 610, and DPB1 in just under 490. All discovery cohort repertoires had been generated using a single sequencing platform. The aim of the study was to test whether cataloging public T cell receptors could identify signatures of past pathogen exposure. Donor age, sex, ethnicity and CMV serostatus were compiled alongside the repertoire data. The study profiled the T cell repertoires of hundreds of subjects by immunosequencing and related them to cytomegalovirus serostatus.

The method was the immunoSEQ multiplex PCR assay. A mixture of 60 forward primers for TCR Vbeta segments and 13 reverse primers for TCR Jbeta segments was used in the multiplex PCR. A multiplex PCR assay on genomic DNA amplified the CDR3 region of rearranged TCR beta genes. Amplified TCR beta libraries were sequenced as 87-base-pair reads on the Illumina HiSeq System. The source study handled its data this way. A later analysis tallied 75 million to 95 million unique TCR beta chains across the 610 or so repertoires, and some 10 million of those chains were shared by two or more donors. A nearest-neighbor algorithm error-corrected the raw reads and collapsed the reads into unique sequences, merging closely related sequences to remove PCR and sequencing errors. To assign V, D and J gene segments, CDR3 sequences were aligned to IMGT reference sequences. For a sequence to be retained, a match of at least six nucleotides to both a V gene segment and a J gene segment was required. Rearrangements were called productive when the CDR3 lacked stop codons and stayed in frame with V and J; all others were non-productive. CDR3 was defined according to IMGT convention as the region running from the second conserved V-encoded cysteine to the conserved J-encoded phenylalanine. The earlier analysis of about 500 of the donors excluded sequences that lacked an unambiguous match to a single V gene segment. An earlier analysis of 500 to 600 of the donors classified V segments as functional when productive rearrangements were above 56.7% and as segregating when the standard deviation between donors was above 5%. A statistical classification framework was built for diagnosing cytomegalovirus status from the catalog of TCR beta chain sequences. A later analysis assigned V and J genes by comparing TCR nucleotide sequences with IMGT/GENE-DB human TR gene sequences. A later analysis assigned CDR3 sequences and most-parsimonious VDJ recombination scenarios with the TCRdist pipeline. A later analysis defined each TCR beta chain by its CDR3 amino acid sequence plus V-gene family, and excluded reads lacking a unique V-gene family. In a later analysis, some 600 highly shared, low-generation-probability nucleotide sequences were removed to address suspected cross-contamination and a sequencing artifact. In a later analysis, a clonal expansion index was calculated for each public chain from normalized within-repertoire ranks of inferred template counts. A later analysis computed generation probabilities with a VDJ recombination model fitted to out-of-frame rearrangements, and checked the results against IGoR. In a later analysis, TCR-TCR, TCR-HLA and TCR-CMV co-occurrence was scored with hypergeometric tests, and a repertoire-size bias correction was applied to TCR pairs. To estimate false discovery rates, a later analysis permuted the HLA or CMV assignments 20 times. A later analysis grouped co-occurring TCRs with DBSCAN, adding TCRdist sequence similarity when clustering within HLA-allele-positive subsets. For co-occurrence clustering, repertoires with fewer than 30,000 or more than 120,000 public chains were excluded, along with roughly 5 repertoires with anomalous nucleotide sharing. TCRdb limited this immuneACCESS table to in-frame rearrangements with V and J called. A share of clones is missing; checked studies link under half to unresolved V genes, and the rest is unexplained. D and trimming were read from the DNA, whereas the V and J calls and clone size are those reported in that table. The table for this sample lists tens of thousands of clones; approximately 7.1% of them were counted only once. Roughly 2.1% of the sample rests with the top ten.

CDR1 and CDR2 (MNHEY, SMNVEV) derive from the germline V gene (reference sequence). The germline V and J ends show losses of 6 bases and 5 bases respectively, and no gene match explains 9 bases of the junction. Measured from the cysteine to the phenylalanine, the CDR3 is 14 residues long. Only CDR3 DNA remains: 42 bases, in frame from the first base. General study outcomes and caveats: The only immune exposure information available for the cohort was CMV serostatus. Roughly uniform sequencing depth across donors was assumed in presence/absence analyses, although this assumption may not hold. Several of the top co-occurrence clusters appeared to be linked to parvovirus B19, influenza, CMV and Epstein-Barr virus, according to a later analysis. A later genetic analysis reported fewer N-insertions in productive TCRs among donors in an Asian-associated ancestry cluster than the approximately 670-donor mean. The classifier was reported to diagnose cytomegalovirus status with high specificity and sensitivity in both the original cohort and the validation cohort. A cluster of highly shared sequence variants was judged likely to represent a technical artifact of the sequencing pipeline. A further reported finding was that TCR beta sequences accurately predicted the HLA-A and HLA-B alleles for most subjects in the first cohort. While some public TCRs were present in many individuals, most TCR sequences turned up only very rarely across donors. Linkage disequilibrium might explain the correlated functional status among segregating V segments, but an unknown experimental factor could not be excluded. HLA typing was unavailable for some donors at each locus, so association tests used only the typed subset. In an earlier analysis of approximately 590 of the donors, most TCR beta V segments appeared in productive rearrangements about 87% or about 30% of the time, broadly matching IMGT annotations. Three of the identified cytomegalovirus-associated TCR beta chains were confirmed in vitro to be specific for cytomegalovirus antigens. In a later genetic analysis, a missense DCLRE1C variant was associated with V-gene and J-gene trimming of TCR beta chains, and the association was replicated in an independent cohort. Some IMGT-functional V segments, including TRBV6-2 and TRBV6-3, could not be told apart with the 87-base-pair reads, so those segments were excluded. A later analysis found that HLA-associated TCR beta chains were more clonally expanded and had lower generation probabilities than equally common non-associated chains. Strong co-occurrence of HLA alleles, especially DR and DQ, made assigning TCR associations to individual alleles difficult. A later analysis found that TCR association rates varied across HLA loci, with DRB1 alleles showing the most associated TCRs and HLA-C alleles the fewest. Only TCR beta chains were sequenced in this cohort, and the absence of alpha or paired-chain data limited detectable features. Because counts were too low, approximately 18 rarely observed V segments, including chromosome 9 orphons, were excluded from the earlier analysis of 587 of the donors. Most CMV-associated TCR beta chains appeared to be HLA-restricted in a later analysis, and the HLA associations seemed to be driven largely by CMV exposure. It was suggested by the authors that the approach could potentially be generalized to other disease states and immunological phenotypes. Specific HLA alleles were associated with 15,000 to 20,000 TCR beta sequences at a false discovery rate of 0.05 in a later analysis. The study gave a list of 150 to 200 TCR beta chains associated with cytomegalovirus.

This clone was seen only a few times. There is no known antigen for this receptor. No quality values exist for individual bases; no much larger clone is one base distant. The cohort consisted of 600 to 700 healthy bone marrow donors. At the time of sampling, every cohort member was nominally healthy, though immune exposures that went unrecorded were likely present. The donor tested CMV seronegative, placing the donor among the 350 to 400 seronegative members of the cohort. A peripheral blood sample was provided by each donor, and peripheral blood mononuclear cells were used for TCR beta sequencing. The Qiagen DNeasy Blood Extraction Kit was used to extract genomic DNA from the blood cell samples.

Sequenced material: PBMCs. The chain was built from TRBV27 and TRBJ2-5, and 7 junction bases match TRBD1. This TCR was sampled from a man between 50 and 59 years old in good health and CMV-seronegative. CDR3 region: CASRSPRQGETQYF. The DNA sequence follows: TGTGCCAGCAGATCCCCGCGACAGGGTGAGACCCAGTACTTC.